This T cell receptor (beta chain) was recorded in a study of T cells in Graves' hyperthyroidism and ophthalmopathy. About this clonotype itself: A clone one base away is much larger, so this may be a read error.

Diagnostic assessment was based on clinical symptoms, serum thyroxine and TRAb, thyroid ultrasound and orbital computed tomography. The CDR3 is 14 residues long. Germline assignment: CDR1 SGHRS and CDR2 YFSETQ. Amplified TCR beta CDR3 regions came from RNA transcripts. A set of HTBI primers served as the primers for a first-round RT-PCR of the TCR CDR3. One entry per CDR3 protein results from TCRdb running MiXCR on the multiplex PCR reads. Among hundreds of thousands of distinct CDR3 sequences listed, 16% were seen once. Sequenced material: blood. The TCR comes from a woman between 18 and 30 years old with Graves' hyperthyroidism. This chain links TRBV5-1 with TRBJ2-7; 8 positions match TRBD2. CDR3 bases: TGCGCCAGCAGCTTAGGACGGGAGGGAGGCGAGCGGTACTTC. Amino acids: CASSLGREGGERYF.